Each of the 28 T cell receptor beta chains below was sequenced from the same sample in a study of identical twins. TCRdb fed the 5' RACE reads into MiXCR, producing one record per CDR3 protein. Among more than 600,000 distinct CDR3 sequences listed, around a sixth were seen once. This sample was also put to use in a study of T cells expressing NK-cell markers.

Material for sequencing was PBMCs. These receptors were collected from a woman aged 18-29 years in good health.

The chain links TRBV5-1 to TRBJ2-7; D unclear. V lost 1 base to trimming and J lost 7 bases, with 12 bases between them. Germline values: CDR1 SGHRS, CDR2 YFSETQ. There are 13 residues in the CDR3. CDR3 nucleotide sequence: TGCGCCAGCAGCTTGAGTCGAGATACAGAGCAGTACTTC. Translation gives CASSLSRDTEQYF.

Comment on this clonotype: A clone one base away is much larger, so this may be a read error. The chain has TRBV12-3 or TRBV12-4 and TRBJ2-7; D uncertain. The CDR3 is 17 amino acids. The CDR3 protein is CTSSPAKGIRRSYEQYF. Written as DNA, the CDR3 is TGTACCAGCAGTCCCGCAAAGGGAATTCGGCGCTCCTACGAGCAGTACTTC.

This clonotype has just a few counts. This CDR3 reads CASSTGIGGNIQYF. For the CDR3, the DNA is TGTGCCAGCAGCACCGGGATCGGGGGGAACATTCAGTACTTC. This sequence joins TRBV7-2 and TRBJ2-4; 7 bases match TRBD2. The germline gives CDR1 SGHTA, CDR2 FQGNSA. J gave up 7 bases and V 5 bases, and 8 bases lay outside the gene matches. The CDR3 runs to 14 residues.

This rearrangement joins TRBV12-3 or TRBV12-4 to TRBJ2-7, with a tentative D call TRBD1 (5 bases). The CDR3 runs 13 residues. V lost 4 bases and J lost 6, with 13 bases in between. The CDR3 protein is CASSSGSKGEQYF. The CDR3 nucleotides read TGTGCCAGCAGTTCAGGGTCTAAGGGCGAGCAGTACTTC.

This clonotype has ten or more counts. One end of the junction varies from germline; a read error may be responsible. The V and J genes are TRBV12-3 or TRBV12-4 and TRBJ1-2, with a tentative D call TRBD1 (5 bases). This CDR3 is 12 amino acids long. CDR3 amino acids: CASSRISGQGNF. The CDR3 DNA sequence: TGTGCCAGCAGCCGAATTAGCGGGCAGGGAAACTTC.

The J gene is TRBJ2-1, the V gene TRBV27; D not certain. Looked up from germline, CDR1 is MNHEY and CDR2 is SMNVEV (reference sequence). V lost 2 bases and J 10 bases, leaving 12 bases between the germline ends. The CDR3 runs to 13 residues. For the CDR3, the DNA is TGTGCCAGCAGTTTAAAACGTCCGAGGGAGCAGTTCTTC. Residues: CASSLKRPREQFF.

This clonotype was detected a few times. The CDR3 coding sequence is TGCAGCGTTTTTTCAGGGGCAGATACGCAGTATTTT. It encodes CSVFSGADTQYF. The gene calls are TRBV29-1 and TRBJ2-3; weak D call: TRBD1 (6 bases). The CDR3 is made up of 12 amino acids. V dropped 5 bases and J dropped 4 bases, with 10 bases sitting between them. The germline CDR1 and CDR2 sequences are SQVTM and ANQGSEA.

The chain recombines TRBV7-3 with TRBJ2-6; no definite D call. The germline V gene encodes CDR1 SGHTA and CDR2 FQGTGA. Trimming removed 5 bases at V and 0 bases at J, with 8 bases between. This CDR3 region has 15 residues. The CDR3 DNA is TGTGCCAGCAGCCCATACAGCTCTGGGGCCAACGTCCTGACTTTC. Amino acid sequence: CASSPYSSGANVLTF.

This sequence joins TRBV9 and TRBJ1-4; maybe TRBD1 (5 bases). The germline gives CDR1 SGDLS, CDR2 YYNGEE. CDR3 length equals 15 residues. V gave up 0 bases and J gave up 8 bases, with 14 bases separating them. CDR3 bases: TGTGCCAGCAGCGTAGAGGGGACCCGCTACGAAAAACTGTTTTTT. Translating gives CASSVEGTRYEKLFF.

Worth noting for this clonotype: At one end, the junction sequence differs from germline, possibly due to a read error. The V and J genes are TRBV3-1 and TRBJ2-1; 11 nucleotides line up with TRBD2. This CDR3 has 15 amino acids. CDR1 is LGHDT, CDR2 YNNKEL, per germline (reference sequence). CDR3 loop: CASCQVAGGYNEQFF. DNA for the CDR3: TGTGCCAGCTGCCAAGTAGCGGGAGGGTACAATGAGCAGTTCTTC.

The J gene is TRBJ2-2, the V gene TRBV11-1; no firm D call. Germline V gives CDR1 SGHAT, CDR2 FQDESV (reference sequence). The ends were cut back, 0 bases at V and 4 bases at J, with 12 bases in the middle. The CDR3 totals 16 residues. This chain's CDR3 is CASSLALHVGTGELFF. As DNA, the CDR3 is TGTGCCAGCAGCTTAGCGCTCCATGTCGGCACCGGGGAGCTGTTTTTT. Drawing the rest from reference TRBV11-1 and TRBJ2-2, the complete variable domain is EAEVAQSPRYKITEKSQAVAFWCDPISGHATLYWYRQILGQGPELLVQFQDESVVDDSQLPKDRFSAERLKGVDSTLKIQPAELGDSAMYLCASSLALHVGTGELFFGEGSRLTVL.

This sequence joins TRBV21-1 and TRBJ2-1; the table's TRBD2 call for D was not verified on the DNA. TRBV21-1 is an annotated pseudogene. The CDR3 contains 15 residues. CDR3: CASSPASGRCHEQFF. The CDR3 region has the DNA TGTGCCAGCAGCCCCGCTAGCGGGAGATGTCATGAGCAGTTCTTC.

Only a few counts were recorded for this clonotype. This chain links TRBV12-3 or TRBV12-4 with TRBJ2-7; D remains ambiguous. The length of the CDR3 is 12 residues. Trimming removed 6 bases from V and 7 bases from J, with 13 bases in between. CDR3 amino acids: CASRELGHEQYF. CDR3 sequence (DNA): TGTGCCAGCAGGGAATTAGGGCATGAGCAGTACTTC.

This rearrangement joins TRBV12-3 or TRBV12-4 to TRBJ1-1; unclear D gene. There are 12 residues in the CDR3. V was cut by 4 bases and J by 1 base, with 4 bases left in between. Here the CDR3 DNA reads TGTGCCAGCAGTTGGTCGAACACTGAAGCTTTCTTT. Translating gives CASSWSNTEAFF.

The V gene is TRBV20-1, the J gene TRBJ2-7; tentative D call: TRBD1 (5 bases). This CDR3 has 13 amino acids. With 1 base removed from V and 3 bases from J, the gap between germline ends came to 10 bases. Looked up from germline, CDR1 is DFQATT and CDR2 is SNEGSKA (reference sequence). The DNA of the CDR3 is TGCAGTGCTAGAGTTGGGGCAAGCTACGAGCAGTACTTC. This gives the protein CSARVGASYEQYF.

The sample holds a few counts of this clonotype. The chain's CDR3 is CASSLPTSGSVDEQYF. The CDR3 DNA reads as TGTGCCAGCAGCCTTCCTACTAGCGGGAGTGTAGACGAGCAGTACTTC. This chain joins TRBV6-1 and TRBJ2-7; 11 nucleotides agree with TRBD2. The CDR3 consists of 16 residues. The V segment lost 6 bases and the J segment 5 bases; nucleotides outside the gene matches: 12. Germline V gives CDR1 MNHNS, CDR2 SASEGT.

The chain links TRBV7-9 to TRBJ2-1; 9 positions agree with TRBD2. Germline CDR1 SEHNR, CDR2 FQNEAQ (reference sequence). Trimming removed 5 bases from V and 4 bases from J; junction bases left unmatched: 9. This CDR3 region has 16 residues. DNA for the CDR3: TGTGCCAGCAGCCCCGCGGGGGGGCCTAATTACAATGAGCAGTTCTTC. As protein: CASSPAGGPNYNEQFF. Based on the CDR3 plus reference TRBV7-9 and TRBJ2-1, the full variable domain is DTGVSQNPRHKITKRGQNVTFRCDPISEHNRLYWYRQTLGQGPEFLTYFQNEAQLEKSRLLSDRFSAERPKGSFSTLEIQRTEQGDSAMYLCASSPAGGPNYNEQFFGPGTRLTVL.

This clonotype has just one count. As DNA, the CDR3 is TGCGCCAGCAGCCCAAGAAGCGATAACGAGCAGTTCTTC. Its translation: CASSPRSDNEQFF. This chain uses TRBV4-1 with TRBJ2-1; D is ambiguous. CDR1 MGHRA and CDR2 YSYEKL come from the germline V gene. Trimming removed 4 bases from V and 10 bases from J, with 14 bases in between. The CDR3 runs to 13 residues.

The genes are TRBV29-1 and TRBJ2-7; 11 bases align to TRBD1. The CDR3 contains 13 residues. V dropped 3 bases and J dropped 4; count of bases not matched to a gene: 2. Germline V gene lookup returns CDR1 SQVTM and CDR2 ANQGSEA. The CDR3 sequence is CSVEGTGGYEQYF. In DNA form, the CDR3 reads TGCAGCGTTGAGGGGACAGGGGGTTACGAGCAGTACTTC.

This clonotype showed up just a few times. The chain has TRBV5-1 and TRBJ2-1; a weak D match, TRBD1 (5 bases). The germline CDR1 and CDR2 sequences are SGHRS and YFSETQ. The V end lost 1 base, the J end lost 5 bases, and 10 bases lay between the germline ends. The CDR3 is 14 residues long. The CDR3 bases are TGCGCCAGCAGCTTGAGCCCAGGGCACAATGAGCAGTTCTTC. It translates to CASSLSPGHNEQFF.

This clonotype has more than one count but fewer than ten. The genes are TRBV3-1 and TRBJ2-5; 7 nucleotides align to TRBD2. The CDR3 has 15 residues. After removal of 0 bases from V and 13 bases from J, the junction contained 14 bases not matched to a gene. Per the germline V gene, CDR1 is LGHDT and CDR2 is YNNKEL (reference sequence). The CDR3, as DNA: TGTGCCAGCAGCCAAGAAGGAGCGGGGTCCGGCGGGAGGTACTTC. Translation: CASSQEGAGSGGRYF.

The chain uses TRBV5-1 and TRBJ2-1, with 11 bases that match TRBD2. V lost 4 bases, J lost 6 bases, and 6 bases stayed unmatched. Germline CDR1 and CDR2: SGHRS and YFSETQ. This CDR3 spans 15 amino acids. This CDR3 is CASSKLAGDLNEQFF. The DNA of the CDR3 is TGCGCCAGCAGCAAACTAGCGGGGGACCTCAATGAGCAGTTCTTC. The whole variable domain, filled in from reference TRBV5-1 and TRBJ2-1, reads KAGVTQTPRYLIKTRGQQVTLSCSPISGHRSVSWYQQTPGQGLQFLFEYFSETQRNKGNFPGRFSGRQFSNSRSEMNVSTLELGDSALYLCASSKLAGDLNEQFFGPGTRLTVL.

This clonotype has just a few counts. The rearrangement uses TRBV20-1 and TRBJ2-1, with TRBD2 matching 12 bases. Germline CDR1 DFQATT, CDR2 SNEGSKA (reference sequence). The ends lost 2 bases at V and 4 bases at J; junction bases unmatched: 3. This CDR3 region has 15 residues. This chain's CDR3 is CSARRTSGTYNEQFF. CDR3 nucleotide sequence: TGCAGTGCTAGAAGGACTAGCGGGACATACAATGAGCAGTTCTTC.

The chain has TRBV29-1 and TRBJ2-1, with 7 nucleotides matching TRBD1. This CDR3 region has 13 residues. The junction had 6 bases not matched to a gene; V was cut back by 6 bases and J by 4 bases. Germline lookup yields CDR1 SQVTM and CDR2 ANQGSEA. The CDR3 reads CSVVDRSYNEQFF. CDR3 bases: TGCAGCGTAGTGGACAGGTCATACAATGAGCAGTTCTTC.

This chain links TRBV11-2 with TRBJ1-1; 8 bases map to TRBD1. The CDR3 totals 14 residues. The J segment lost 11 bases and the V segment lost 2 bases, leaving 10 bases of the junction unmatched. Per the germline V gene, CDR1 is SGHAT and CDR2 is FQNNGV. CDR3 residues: CASSLQGARIEAFF. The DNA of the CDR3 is TGTGCCAGCAGCTTACAGGGGGCGCGGATCGAGGCTTTCTTT.

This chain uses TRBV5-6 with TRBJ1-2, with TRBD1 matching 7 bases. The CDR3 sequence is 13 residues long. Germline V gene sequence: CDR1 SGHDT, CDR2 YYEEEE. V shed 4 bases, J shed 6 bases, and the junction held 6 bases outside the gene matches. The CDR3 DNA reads TGTGCCAGCAGCCTCGACAGGGCCAATGGCTACACCTTC. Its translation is CASSLDRANGYTF.

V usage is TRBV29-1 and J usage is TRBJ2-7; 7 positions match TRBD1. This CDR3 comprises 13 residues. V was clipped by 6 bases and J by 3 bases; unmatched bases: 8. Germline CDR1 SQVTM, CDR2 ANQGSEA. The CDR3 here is CSVTRTGLYEQYF. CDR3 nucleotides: TGCAGCGTCACCAGGACAGGTCTCTACGAGCAGTACTTC.

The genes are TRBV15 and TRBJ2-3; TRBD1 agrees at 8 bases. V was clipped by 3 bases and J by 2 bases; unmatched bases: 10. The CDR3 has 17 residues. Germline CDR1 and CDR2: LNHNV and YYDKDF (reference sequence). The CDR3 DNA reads TGTGCCACCAGCAGTCCCGGGGACAGGAAAATCACAGATACGCAGTATTTT. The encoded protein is CATSSPGDRKITDTQYF.